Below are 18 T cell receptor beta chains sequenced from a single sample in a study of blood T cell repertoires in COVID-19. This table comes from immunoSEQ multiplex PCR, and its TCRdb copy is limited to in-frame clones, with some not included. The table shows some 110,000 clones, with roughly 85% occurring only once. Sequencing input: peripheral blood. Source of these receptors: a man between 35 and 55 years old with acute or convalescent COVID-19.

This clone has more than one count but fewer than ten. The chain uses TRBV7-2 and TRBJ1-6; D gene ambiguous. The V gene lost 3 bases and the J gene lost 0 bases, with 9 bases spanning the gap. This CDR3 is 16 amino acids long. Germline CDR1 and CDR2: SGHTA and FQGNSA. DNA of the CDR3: TGTGCCAGCAGCTTGTCACTTACCTCCTATAATTCACCCCTCCACTTT. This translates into CASSLSLTSYNSPLHF. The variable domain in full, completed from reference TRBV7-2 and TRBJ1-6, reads GAGVSQSPSNKVTEKGKDVELRCDPISGHTALYWYRQSLGQGLEFLIYFQGNSAPDKSGLPSDRFSAERTGGSVSTLTIQRTQQEDSAVYLCASSLSLTSYNSPLHFGNGTRLTVT.

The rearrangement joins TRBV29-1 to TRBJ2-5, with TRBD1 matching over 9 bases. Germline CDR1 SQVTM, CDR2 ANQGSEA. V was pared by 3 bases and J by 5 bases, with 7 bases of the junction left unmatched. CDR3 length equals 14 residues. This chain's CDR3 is CSVEDTGGVETQYF. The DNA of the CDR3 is TGCAGCGTTGAGGATACAGGGGGCGTTGAGACCCAGTACTTC.

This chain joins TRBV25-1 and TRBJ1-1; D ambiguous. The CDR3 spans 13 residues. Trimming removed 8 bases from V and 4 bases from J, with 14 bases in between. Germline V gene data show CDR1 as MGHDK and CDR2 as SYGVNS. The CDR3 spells CASRLGSLTEAFF. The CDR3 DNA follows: TGTGCCAGCCGGTTGGGGAGCCTCACTGAAGCTTTCTTT.

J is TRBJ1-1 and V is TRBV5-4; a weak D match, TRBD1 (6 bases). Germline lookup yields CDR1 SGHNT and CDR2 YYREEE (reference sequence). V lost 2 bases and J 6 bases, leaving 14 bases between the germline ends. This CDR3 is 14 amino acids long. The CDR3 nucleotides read TGTGCCAGCAGCTTAGGCAGGGGAAGCTCTGAAGCTTTCTTT. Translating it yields CASSLGRGSSEAFF.

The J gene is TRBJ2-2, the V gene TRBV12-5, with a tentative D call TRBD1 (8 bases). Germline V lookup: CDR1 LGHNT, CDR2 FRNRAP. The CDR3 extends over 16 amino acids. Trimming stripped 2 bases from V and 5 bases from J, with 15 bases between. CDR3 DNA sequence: TGTGCTAGTGGTTTGCACACAGGGGGGGGAACCGGGGAGCTGTTTTTT. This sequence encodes CASGLHTGGGTGELFF.

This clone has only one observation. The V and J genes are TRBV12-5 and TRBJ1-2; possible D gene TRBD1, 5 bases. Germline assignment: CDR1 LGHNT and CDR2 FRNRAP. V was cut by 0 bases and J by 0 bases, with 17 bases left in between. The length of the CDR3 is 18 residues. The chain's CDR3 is CASGLVRNGGGANYGYTF. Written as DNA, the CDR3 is TGTGCTAGTGGTTTGGTACGAAACGGGGGTGGCGCTAACTATGGCTACACCTTC.

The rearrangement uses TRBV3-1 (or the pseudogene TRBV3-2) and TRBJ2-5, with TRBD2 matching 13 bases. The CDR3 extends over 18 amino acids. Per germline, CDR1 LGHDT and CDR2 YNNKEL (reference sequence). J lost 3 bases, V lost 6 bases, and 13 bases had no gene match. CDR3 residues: CASSLPLTTSGGKETQYF. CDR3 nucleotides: TGTGCCAGCAGTCTACCCCTCACGACTAGCGGGGGGAAAGAGACCCAGTACTTC.

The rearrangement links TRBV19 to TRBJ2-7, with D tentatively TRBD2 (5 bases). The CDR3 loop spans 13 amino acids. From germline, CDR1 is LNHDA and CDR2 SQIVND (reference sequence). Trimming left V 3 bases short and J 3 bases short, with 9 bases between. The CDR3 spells CASSIGRDYEQYF. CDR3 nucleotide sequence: TGTGCCAGTAGTATCGGACGGGACTACGAGCAGTACTTC.

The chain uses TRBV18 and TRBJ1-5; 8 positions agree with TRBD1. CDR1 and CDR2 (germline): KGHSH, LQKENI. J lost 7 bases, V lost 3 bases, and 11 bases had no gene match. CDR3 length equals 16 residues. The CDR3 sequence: CASSPAQTGEGQPQHF. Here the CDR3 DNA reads TGTGCCAGCTCACCCGCCCAGACAGGGGAAGGACAGCCCCAGCATTTT.

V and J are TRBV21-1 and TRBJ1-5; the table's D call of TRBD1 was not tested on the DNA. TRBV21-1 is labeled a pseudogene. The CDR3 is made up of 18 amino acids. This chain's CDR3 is CASSKCRGGYREHQPQHF. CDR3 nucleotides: TGTGCCAGCAGCAAATGTAGGGGCGGGTACAGGGAACATCAGCCCCAGCATTTT.

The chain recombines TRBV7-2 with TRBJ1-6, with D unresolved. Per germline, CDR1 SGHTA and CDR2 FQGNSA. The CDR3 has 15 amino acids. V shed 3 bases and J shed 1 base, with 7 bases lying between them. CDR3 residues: CASSFAGSYNSPLHF. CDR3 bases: TGTGCCAGCAGCTTCGCGGGGTCCTATAATTCACCCCTCCACTTT.

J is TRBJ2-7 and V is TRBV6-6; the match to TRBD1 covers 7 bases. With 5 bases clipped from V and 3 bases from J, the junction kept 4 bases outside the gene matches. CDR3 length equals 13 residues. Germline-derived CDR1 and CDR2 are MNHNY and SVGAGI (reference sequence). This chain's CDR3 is CASSRDRGYEQYF. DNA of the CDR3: TGTGCCAGCAGTAGGGACAGAGGCTACGAGCAGTACTTC.

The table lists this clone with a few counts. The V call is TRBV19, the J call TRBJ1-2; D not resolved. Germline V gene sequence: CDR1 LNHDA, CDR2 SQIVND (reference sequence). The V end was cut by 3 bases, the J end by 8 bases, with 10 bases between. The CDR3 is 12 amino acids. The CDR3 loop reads CASSIEGRGYTF. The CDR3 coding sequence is TGTGCCAGTAGTATCGAGGGAAGGGGCTACACCTTC.

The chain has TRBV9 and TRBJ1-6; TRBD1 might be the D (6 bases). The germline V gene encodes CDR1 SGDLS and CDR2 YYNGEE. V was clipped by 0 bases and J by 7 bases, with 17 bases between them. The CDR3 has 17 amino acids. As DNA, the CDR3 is TGTGCCAGCAGCGTAGAGTCCGGACAGTTGAGGAATTCACCCCTCCACTTT. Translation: CASSVESGQLRNSPLHF.

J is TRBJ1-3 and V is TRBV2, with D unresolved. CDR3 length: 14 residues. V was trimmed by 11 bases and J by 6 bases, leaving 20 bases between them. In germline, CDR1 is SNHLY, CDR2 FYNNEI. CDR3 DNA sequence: TGTGCCTCTAGCAATGGGGAGTGGGAAAACACCATATATTTT. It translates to CASSNGEWENTIYF.

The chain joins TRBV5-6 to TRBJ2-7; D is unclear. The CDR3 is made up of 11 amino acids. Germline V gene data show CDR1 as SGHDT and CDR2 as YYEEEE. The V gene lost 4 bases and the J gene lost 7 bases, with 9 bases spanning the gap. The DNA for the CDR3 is TGTGCCAGCAGCCGAGAGAGGGAGCAGTACTTC. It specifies CASSREREQYF.

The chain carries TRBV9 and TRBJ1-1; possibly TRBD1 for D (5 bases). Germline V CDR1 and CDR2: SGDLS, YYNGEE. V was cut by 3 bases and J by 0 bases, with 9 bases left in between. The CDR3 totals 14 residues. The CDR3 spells CASSGQTLNTEAFF. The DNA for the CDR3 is TGTGCCAGCAGCGGACAGACCTTGAACACTGAAGCTTTCTTT.

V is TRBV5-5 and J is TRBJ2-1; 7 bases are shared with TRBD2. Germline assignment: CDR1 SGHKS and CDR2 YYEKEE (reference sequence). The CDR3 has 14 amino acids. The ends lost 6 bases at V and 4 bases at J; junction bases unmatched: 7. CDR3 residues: CASTLTGGYNEQFF. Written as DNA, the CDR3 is TGTGCCAGCACCCTGACGGGAGGTTACAATGAGCAGTTCTTC.